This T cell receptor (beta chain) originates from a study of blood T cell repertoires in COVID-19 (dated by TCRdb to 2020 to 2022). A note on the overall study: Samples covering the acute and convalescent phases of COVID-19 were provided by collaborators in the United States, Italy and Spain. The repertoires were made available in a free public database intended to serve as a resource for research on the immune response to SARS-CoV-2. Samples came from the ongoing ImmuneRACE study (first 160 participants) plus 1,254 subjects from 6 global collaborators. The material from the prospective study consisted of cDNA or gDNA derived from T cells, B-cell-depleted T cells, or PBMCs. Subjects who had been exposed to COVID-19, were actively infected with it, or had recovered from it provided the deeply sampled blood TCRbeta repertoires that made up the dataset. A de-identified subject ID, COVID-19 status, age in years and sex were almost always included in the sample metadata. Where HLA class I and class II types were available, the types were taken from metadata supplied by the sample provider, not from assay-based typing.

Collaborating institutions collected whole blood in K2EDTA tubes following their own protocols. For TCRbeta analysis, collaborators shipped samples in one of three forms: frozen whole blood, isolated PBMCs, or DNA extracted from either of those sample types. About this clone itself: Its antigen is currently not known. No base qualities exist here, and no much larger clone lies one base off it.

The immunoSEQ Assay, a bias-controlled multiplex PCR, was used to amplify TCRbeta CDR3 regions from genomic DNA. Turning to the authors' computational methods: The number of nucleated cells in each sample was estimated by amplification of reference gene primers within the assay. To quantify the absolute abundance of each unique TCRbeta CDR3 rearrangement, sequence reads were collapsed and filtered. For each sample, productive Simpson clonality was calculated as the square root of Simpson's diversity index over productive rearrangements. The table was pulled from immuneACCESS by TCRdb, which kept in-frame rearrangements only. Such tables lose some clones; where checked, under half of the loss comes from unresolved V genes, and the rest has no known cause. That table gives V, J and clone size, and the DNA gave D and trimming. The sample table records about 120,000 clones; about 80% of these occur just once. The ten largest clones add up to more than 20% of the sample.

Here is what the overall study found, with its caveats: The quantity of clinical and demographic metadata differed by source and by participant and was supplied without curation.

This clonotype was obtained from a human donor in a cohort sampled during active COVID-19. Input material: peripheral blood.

The DNA is TGTGCCAGCAGCCCCCGCCCCGGCGAGCAGTACTTC. Translated, it gives CASSPRPGEQYF. The rearranged chain carries TRBV9 and TRBJ2-7; confidence is insufficient to name the D gene. The germline V gene yields SGDLS for CDR1 and YYNGEE for CDR2. Trimming takes 4 bases from V and 6 bases from J, and the germline ends sit 11 bases apart. From its cysteine to its phenylalanine, the CDR3 spans 12 amino acids. Only the CDR3 DNA stays, 36 bases, in frame from base 1.